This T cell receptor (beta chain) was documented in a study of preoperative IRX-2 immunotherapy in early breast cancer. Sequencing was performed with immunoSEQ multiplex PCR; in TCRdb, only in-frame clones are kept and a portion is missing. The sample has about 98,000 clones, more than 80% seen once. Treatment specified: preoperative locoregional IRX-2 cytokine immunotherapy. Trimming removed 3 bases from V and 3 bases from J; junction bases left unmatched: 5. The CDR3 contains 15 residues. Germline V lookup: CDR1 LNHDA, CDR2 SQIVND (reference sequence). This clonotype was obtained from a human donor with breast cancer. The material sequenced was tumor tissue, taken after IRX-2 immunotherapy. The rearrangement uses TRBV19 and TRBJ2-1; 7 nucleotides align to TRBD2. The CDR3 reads CASSIRTRVYNEQFF. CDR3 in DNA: TGTGCCAGTAGTATCAGGACTAGGGTCTACAATGAGCAGTTCTTC.